This T cell receptor (beta chain) was identified in a study of cytomegalovirus exposure and HLA in healthy donors. About the research overall: Among about 179 million T cells, an earlier analysis found approximately 110 million unique TCR beta sequences. Study-level findings and limits: Later on, analysis showed that most CMV-associated TCR beta chains appeared to be HLA-restricted. The study recorded around 160 TCR beta chains that were cytomegalovirus-associated. A later analysis linked a missense variant in DCLRE1C to the trimming of TCR beta V and J genes.

A remark on this clone: The antigen is undetermined.

CDR3 length: 17 amino acids. V lost 4 bases, J lost 3 bases, and 7 bases stayed unmatched. Germline CDR1 PRHDT, CDR2 FYEKMQ (reference sequence). The PCR made use of 60 Vbeta and 13 Jbeta primers. Assay: immunoSEQ multiplex PCR; the TCRdb copy retains only in-frame clones and omits some. The table shows roughly 180,000 clones, with around four fifths occurring only once. Sequenced: PBMCs. The receptor comes from a young man in good health and CMV-seronegative. The rearrangement links TRBV13 to TRBJ2-3; 13 bases are shared with TRBD2. The CDR3 bases are TGTGCCAGCAGCTGGACTAGCGGGAGCGTAGTGACAGATACGCAGTATTTT. Protein sequence: CASSWTSGSVVTDTQYF.